The present TCR beta chain was sequenced within a study of relationships among human T cell subsets (TCRdb year 2010). For the wider study: Eight distinct blood T cell populations were sequenced: pan T, CD8 cytotoxic, regulatory, Th1, Th2, naive plus transitional, activated and memory cells. Points the paper makes about the study in general: No statistically significant differences in V, D and J usage, CDR3 length or N-nucleotide additions were observed among the seven subsets. Over 55% of CD8+ cytotoxic sequences were found to belong to clones with over 100 reads, whereas few such clones were observed in the regulatory and Th2 subsets. The considerable overlap in CDR3s among Th1, Th2 and regulatory T cells was taken as suggesting that cell fate choices are stochastic. The bead-based sorting could not exclude a CD4+CD8+ double-positive population.

Starting from positively selected CD4+ cells, anti-CD25 beads were used to select CD4+CD25+ regulatory T cells. Miltenyi superparamagnetic beads coated with subset-specific monoclonal antibodies were used to isolate the T cell subsets. Every T cell population came from peripheral blood. Ficoll separation was used to obtain mononuclear cells from whole blood, after which anti-CD14 microbeads were used to deplete monocytes. The isolated cell populations were resuspended in RNAprotect reagent immediately. Notes on this clonotype: What this receptor recognizes is not known. Within one base of it there is no much larger clone, and no base qualities were kept.

Libraries came from multiplex PCR. The run used a 454 GS FLX. TCR alpha and beta CDR3 regions were amplified from mRNA by semiquantitative ARM-PCR. In ARM-PCR, tagged nested gene-specific primers were used first, and exponential amplification was then carried out by communal superprimers. Nested primers were removed by exonuclease before the second amplification round on first-round PCR products. The amplicons were sequenced on the 454 platform, a system that can rapidly sequence millions of DNA fragments without cloning bias. A read mappable to both V and J germline segments was defined as an effective read. The study's processing was this. Reads were assigned to germline V, D and J segments with IRmap, which uses pyromap, a Smith-Waterman modification adapted to 454 sequencing errors. D-beta assignments were filtered with cutoffs set at the 99th percentile of alignment scores obtained from simulated random sequences. The CDR3 was taken to be the amino acids lying between the conserved V-segment Y[YFLI]C motif and the J-segment [FW]GXGT motif. A compound Poisson process model, previously applied to large-scale EST data, was used to estimate repertoire diversity. A procedure for detecting cross-contamination was applied so that sample contamination could be argued against as the origin of shared CDR3s. TCRdb applied fastp at Q25 and MiXCR to the public reads, then kept only in-frame beta chains. Merged by CDR3 protein, the rows form single entries marked with the most common genes and DNA. Clone size and V and J calls follow TCRdb, not the original study. For this sample there are 13,000 to 15,000 distinct CDR3 sequences; less than 65% appear just once. About 2.2% of the sample lies in the top ten.

The sequence was obtained from a man aged 35 to 55 in good health. Sequencing was performed on Tregs sorted from blood.

The CDR3 in this case is CSVGGGRGYNEQFF. The DNA sequence follows: TGCAGCGTTGGCGGTGGGAGGGGGTACAATGAGCAGTTCTTC. Recombination connected TRBV29-1 to TRBJ2-1; TRBD2 is perhaps the D gene, given 7 matching bases. As encoded in the germline V gene, CDR1 is SQVTM while CDR2 is ANQGSEA. From the cysteine up to the phenylalanine, the CDR3 has a length of 14 residues. Only the CDR3 region is kept as DNA, spanning 42 bases read in frame from base 1. V is cut by 4 bases and J by 4 bases, and the space between the germline ends is 14 bases.